This T cell receptor beta chain is drawn from a study of beta chain features in type 1 diabetes. Study-wide findings and caveats: Moderate but significant shortening of TCRB CDR3s was recorded in all four CD4+ subsets from Type 1 diabetes patients.

CDR3 length: 15 residues. From germline, CDR1 is LNHNV and CDR2 YYDKDF (reference sequence). V lost 3 bases and J 2 bases, leaving 11 bases between the germline ends. This clone was recorded a few times. Its antigen is currently unknown. As every portion of the isolated RNA was reverse transcribed, the sequencing read expressed TCRB transcripts. Naive, central memory and regulatory T cell samples averaged about 4 million immunoSEQ reads each. Assay used: immunoSEQ multiplex PCR; TCRdb lists only in-frame clones, some missing. Of 120,000 to 150,000 clones detected, around an eighth appear once; the ten largest clones hold roughly 1.4%. Cell sorting via CD45RO/CCR7/CD25/CD127/CD95/CD27 was performed to obtain CD4+ naive, central memory, regulatory and stem cell-like memory cells.

The genes are TRBV15 and TRBJ1-3, with D hard to call. Source material: central memory CD4+ T cells from blood. This clonotype originated in a man aged 18 to 30 with type 1 diabetes. CDR3 DNA: TGTGCCACCAGCAGGAGGACGGAAGCTGGAAACACCATATATTTT. This encodes CATSRRTEAGNTIYF. Filled out from reference TRBV15 and TRBJ1-3, the complete variable domain reads DAMVIQNPRYQVTQFGKPVTLSCSQTLNHNVMYWYQQKSSQAPKLLFHYYDKDFNNEADTPDNFQSRRPNTSFCFLDIRSPGLGDTAMYLCATSRRTEAGNTIYFGEGSWLTVV.